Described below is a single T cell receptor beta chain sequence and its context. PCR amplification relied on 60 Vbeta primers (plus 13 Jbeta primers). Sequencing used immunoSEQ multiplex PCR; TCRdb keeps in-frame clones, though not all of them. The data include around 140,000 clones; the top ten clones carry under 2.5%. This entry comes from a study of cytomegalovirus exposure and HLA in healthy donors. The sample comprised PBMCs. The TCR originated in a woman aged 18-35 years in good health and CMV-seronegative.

The CDR3 reads CASSDSGSSNEQYF. The CDR3 nucleotides read TGTGCCAGCAGTGACTCGGGCAGTTCAAACGAGCAGTACTTC. The chain links TRBV6-4 to TRBJ2-7, with no clear D. V was shortened by 0 bases and J by 5 bases, with 11 bases between the two germline ends. The length of the CDR3 is 14 residues. The germline V gene has CDR1 MRHNA and CDR2 SNTAGT.